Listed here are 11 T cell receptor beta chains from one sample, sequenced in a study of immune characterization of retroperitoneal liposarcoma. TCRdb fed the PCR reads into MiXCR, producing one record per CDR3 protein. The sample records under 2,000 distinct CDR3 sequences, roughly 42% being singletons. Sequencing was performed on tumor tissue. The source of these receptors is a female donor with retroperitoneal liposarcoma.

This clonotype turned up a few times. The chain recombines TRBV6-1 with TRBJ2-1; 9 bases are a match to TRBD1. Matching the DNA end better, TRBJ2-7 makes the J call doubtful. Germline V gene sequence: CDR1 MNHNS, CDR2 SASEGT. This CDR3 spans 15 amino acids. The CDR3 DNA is TGTGCCAGCTCCCCCTGGGACAGGGTGTCCTACGAGCAGTACTTC. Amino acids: CASSPWDRVSYEQYF.

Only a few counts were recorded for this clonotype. This CDR3 is CASSPTTSGRLYEQYF. The CDR3 DNA follows: TGTGCCAGCAGTCCCACGACTAGCGGGAGGTTATACGAGCAGTACTTC. V is TRBV12-3 or TRBV12-4 and J is TRBJ2-1, with 13 bases aligning to TRBD2. The J call may not be correct, given that the DNA end is closer to TRBJ2-7. This CDR3 has 16 amino acids.

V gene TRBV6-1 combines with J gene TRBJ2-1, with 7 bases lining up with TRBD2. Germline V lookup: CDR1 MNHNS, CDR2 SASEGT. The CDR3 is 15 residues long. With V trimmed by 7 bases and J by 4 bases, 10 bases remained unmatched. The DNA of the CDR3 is TGTGCCAGCAACGAAGGAGCGGGGTCTTACAATGAGCAGTTCTTC. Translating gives CASNEGAGSYNEQFF.

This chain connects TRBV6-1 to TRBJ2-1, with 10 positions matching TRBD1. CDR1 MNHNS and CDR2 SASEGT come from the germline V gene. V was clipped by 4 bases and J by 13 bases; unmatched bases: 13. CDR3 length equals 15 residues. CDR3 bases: TGTGCCAGCAGTGCCTGGACAGGGGGTGCGGAGACCCAGTTCTTC. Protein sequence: CASSAWTGGAETQFF.

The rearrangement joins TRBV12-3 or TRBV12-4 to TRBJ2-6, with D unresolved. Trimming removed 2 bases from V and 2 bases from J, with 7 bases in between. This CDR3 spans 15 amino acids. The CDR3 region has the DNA TGTGCCAGCAGTTTATGGGGTACTGGGGCCAACGTCCTGACTTTC. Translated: CASSLWGTGANVLTF.

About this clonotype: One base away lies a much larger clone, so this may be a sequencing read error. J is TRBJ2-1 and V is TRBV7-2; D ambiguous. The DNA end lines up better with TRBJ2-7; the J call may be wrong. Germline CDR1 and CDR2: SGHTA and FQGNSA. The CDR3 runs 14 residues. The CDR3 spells CASSLARASYEQYF. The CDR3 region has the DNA TGTGCCAGCAGCTTAGCGAGAGCGTCCTACGAGCAGTACTTC.

This CDR3 reads CASSVLPGTDTQYF. The CDR3 nucleotides are TGTGCCAGCAGTGTACTTCCGGGCACAGATACGCAGTATTTT. The J gene is TRBJ2-3, the V gene TRBV6-5; D is uncertain. The CDR3 runs to 14 residues. Germline V gene lookup returns CDR1 MNHEY and CDR2 SVGAGI. Trimming left V 5 bases short and J 1 base short, with 10 bases between.

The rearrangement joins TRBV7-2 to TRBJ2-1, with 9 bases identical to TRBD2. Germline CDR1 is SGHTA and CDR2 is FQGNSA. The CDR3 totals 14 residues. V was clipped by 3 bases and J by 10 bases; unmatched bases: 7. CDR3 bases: TGTGCCAGCAGCTTTAGCGGGGGATCCTACGAGCAGTTCTTC. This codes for CASSFSGGSYEQFF.

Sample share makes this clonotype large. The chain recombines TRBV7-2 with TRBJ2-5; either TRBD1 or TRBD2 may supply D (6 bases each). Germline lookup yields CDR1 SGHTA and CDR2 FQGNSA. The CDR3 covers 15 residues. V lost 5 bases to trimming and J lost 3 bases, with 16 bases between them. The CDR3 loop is CASSRRGRIEETQYF. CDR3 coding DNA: TGTGCCAGCAGCCGTAGGGGGAGGATCGAAGAGACCCAGTACTTC.

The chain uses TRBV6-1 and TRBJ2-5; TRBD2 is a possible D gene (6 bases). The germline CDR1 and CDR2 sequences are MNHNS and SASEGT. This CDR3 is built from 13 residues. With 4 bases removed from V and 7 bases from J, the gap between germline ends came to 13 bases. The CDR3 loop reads CASSALGGVTQYF. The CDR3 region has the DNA TGTGCCAGCAGTGCTCTGGGCGGGGTGACCCAGTACTTC.

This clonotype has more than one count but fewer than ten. Here the CDR3 DNA reads TGTGCCAGCAGTGAAGCGGGCGGGAACCCCTACGAGCAGTACTTC. It is translated as CASSEAGGNPYEQYF. The gene calls are TRBV6-1 and TRBJ2-1; weak D call: TRBD2 (6 bases). Near its end, the DNA agrees better with TRBJ2-7, so the J call may be wrong. The CDR3 is 15 amino acids. From germline, CDR1 is MNHNS and CDR2 SASEGT.